The present T cell receptor (beta chain) was sequenced within a study of cytomegalovirus exposure and HLA in healthy donors. Concerning this clone: Its antigen is not known.

PCR primers comprised 60 Vbeta and 13 Jbeta primers. Sequencing used immunoSEQ multiplex PCR; TCRdb keeps in-frame clones, though not all of them. The sample includes roughly 180,000 clones, 60% to 85% of them seen just once. V was clipped by 1 base and J by 4 bases; unmatched bases: 13. Germline CDR1 is SEHNR and CDR2 is FQNEAQ (reference sequence). There are 19 residues in the CDR3. Findings and limits, study-wide: The study put under 200 TCR beta chains on its list as cytomegalovirus-associated.

The chain employs TRBV7-9 and TRBJ2-7; TRBD2 matches 13 bases. The sequenced sample consisted of PBMCs. The sequence was collected from a female donor in good health and CMV-seronegative. In DNA, the CDR3 is TGTGCCAGCAGCTTAGGTGGTTTCTTCGGGACTAGCGGGGCATACGAGCAGTACTTC. It encodes CASSLGGFFGTSGAYEQYF.